This is a list of T cell receptor beta chains from one sample in a study of blood T cell repertoires in COVID-19. The assay was immunoSEQ multiplex PCR, and TCRdb's table has in-frame clones only and misses some. The table includes under 250,000 clones, roughly 85% detected once. The sample taken for sequencing was peripheral blood. All receptors derive from a woman aged 65 to 85 with COVID-19, enrolled during active disease. CDR3s include the opening cysteine and the closing phenylalanine or tryptophan. A D gene is named only where the DNA matches it firmly. A clone size is listed for some rows: how often the clone was seen (once, few, many), or a class if it is expanded.

cdr3_nt: TGTGCCAGCAGCAGCCTTCCTAGCGGGAGTAGCACAGATACGCAGTATTTT
cdr3_aa: CASSSLPSGSSTDTQYF
j_call: TRBJ2-3
d_call: TRBD2
v_call: TRBV7-3
clone_size: once

cdr3_nt: TGTGCCAGCAGCTTCATAAGCGAAATTGAAGCTTTCTTT
cdr3_aa: CASSFISEIEAFF
j_call: TRBJ1-1
d_call: -
v_call: TRBV5-4
clone_size: -

cdr3_nt: TGCGCCAGCAGCCAGCTAGCGACCCGAAACAATGAGCAGTTCTTC
cdr3_aa: CASSQLATRNNEQFF
j_call: TRBJ2-1
d_call: -
v_call: TRBV4-3
clone_size: -

cdr3_nt: TGTGCCAGCAGCCCCCTGGGAGGACGGTATGGCTACACCTTC
cdr3_aa: CASSPLGGRYGYTF
j_call: TRBJ1-2
d_call: -
v_call: TRBV25-1
clone_size: -

cdr3_nt: TGTGCCAGCAGCTTCGGCGGGGCCCAAGAGACCCAGTACTTC
cdr3_aa: CASSFGGAQETQYF
j_call: TRBJ2-5
d_call: -
v_call: TRBV7-2
clone_size: -

cdr3_nt: TGTGCCAGCAGCTCGGGACAGGGCGGATCACCCCTCCACTTT
cdr3_aa: CASSSGQGGSPLHF
j_call: TRBJ1-6
d_call: TRBD1
v_call: TRBV11-3
clone_size: few

cdr3_nt: TGTGCCAGCAGCTTGGGGGTTGGACTAGCGAGAAACAATGAGCAGTTCTTC
cdr3_aa: CASSLGVGLARNNEQFF
j_call: TRBJ2-1
d_call: TRBD2
v_call: TRBV5-5
clone_size: -

cdr3_nt: TGTGCCAGTAGTTCTGAAGGGGACAGGGGTTTGCCTGAAGCTTTCTTT
cdr3_aa: CASSSEGDRGLPEAFF
j_call: TRBJ1-1
d_call: TRBD1
v_call: TRBV19
clone_size: -

cdr3_nt: TGTGCCATCAGTGAATATAGCTACGAGCAGTACTTC
cdr3_aa: CAISEYSYEQYF
j_call: TRBJ2-7
d_call: -
v_call: TRBV10-3
clone_size: -

cdr3_nt: TGTGCCAGCACCCAGGTGGGGGGGTACGAGCAGTACTTC
cdr3_aa: CASTQVGGYEQYF
j_call: TRBJ2-7
d_call: TRBD2
v_call: TRBV6-5
clone_size: -

cdr3_nt: TGTGCCAGCAGGGAGGGCAGATTTGGTGAGCAGTTCTTC
cdr3_aa: CASREGRFGEQFF
j_call: TRBJ2-1
d_call: -
v_call: TRBV21-1
clone_size: -

cdr3_nt: TGCGCCAGCAGCTTCTACCATACTCCGGGACAGGGTTCCGGGGAGCTGTTTTTT
cdr3_aa: CASSFYHTPGQGSGELFF
j_call: TRBJ2-2
d_call: TRBD1
v_call: TRBV5-1
clone_size: once

cdr3_nt: TGCGCCAGCAGTTTGAATCCGGGACAGGGCTCCTACAATGAGCAGTTCTTC
cdr3_aa: CASSLNPGQGSYNEQFF
j_call: TRBJ2-1
d_call: TRBD1
v_call: TRBV5-1
clone_size: few

cdr3_nt: TGTGCCAGCAGCGTAGCCGGGGACAGCACTGAAGCTTTCTTT
cdr3_aa: CASSVAGDSTEAFF
j_call: TRBJ1-1
d_call: TRBD1
v_call: TRBV9
clone_size: -

cdr3_nt: TGTGCCAGTAGTATTCCGGGACAGGGAAAGATTGAAGCTTTCTTT
cdr3_aa: CASSIPGQGKIEAFF
j_call: TRBJ1-1
d_call: TRBD1
v_call: TRBV19
clone_size: -

cdr3_nt: TGTGCCAGCAGCTTAGTAGTCGCGGGGCAGCTCACCTTC
cdr3_aa: CASSLVVAGQLTF
j_call: TRBJ1-2
d_call: -
v_call: TRBV11-2
clone_size: -

cdr3_nt: TGCGCCAGCAGCCATGTCAGTATGAGTGGGACAGGGGGTAATCAGCCCCAGCATTTT
cdr3_aa: CASSHVSMSGTGGNQPQHF
j_call: TRBJ1-5
d_call: TRBD1
v_call: TRBV4-1
clone_size: -

cdr3_nt: TGTGCCAGCAGCTATGCGAGCGGCGGGAGAAATGAGCAGTTCTTC
cdr3_aa: CASSYASGGRNEQFF
j_call: TRBJ2-1
d_call: TRBD2
v_call: TRBV7-3
clone_size: -

cdr3_nt: TGTGCCAGCAGCCGGACAGGGTCTGAGCGATCCTATAATTCACCCTTCCACTTT
cdr3_aa: CASSRTGSERSYNSPFHF
j_call: TRBJ1-6
d_call: TRBD1
v_call: TRBV9
clone_size: -

cdr3_nt: TGTGCCAGTAGTGAACAGGATAGCAATCAGCCCCAGCATTTT
cdr3_aa: CASSEQDSNQPQHF
j_call: TRBJ1-5
d_call: -
v_call: TRBV19
clone_size: -

cdr3_nt: TGTGCCAGCAGCTCCTGGGGCTCGGGTGAGCAGTACTTC
cdr3_aa: CASSSWGSGEQYF
j_call: TRBJ2-7
d_call: -
v_call: TRBV7-9
clone_size: -

cdr3_nt: TGTGCTAGTGGAACAGGGACTGAAAAACTGTTTTTT
cdr3_aa: CASGTGTEKLFF
j_call: TRBJ1-4
d_call: -
v_call: TRBV12-5
clone_size: -

cdr3_nt: TGTGCCAGCAGCCCCGGTGGTGGTACCGGGGAGCTGTTTTTT
cdr3_aa: CASSPGGGTGELFF
j_call: TRBJ2-2
d_call: -
v_call: TRBV7-3
clone_size: -

cdr3_nt: TGTGCCAGCAGCTTAGTGGGGGGCTCTGGAAACACCATATATTTT
cdr3_aa: CASSLVGGSGNTIYF
j_call: TRBJ1-3
d_call: -
v_call: TRBV7-2
clone_size: few

cdr3_nt: TGTGCCAGCAGCTTAGACCGGACAGCCAACACTGAAGCTTTCTTT
cdr3_aa: CASSLDRTANTEAFF
j_call: TRBJ1-1
d_call: -
v_call: TRBV7-9
clone_size: few

cdr3_nt: TGTGCCAGCAGCTTTGGCGGGAGTAGCTACGAGCAGTACTTC
cdr3_aa: CASSFGGSSYEQYF
j_call: TRBJ2-7
d_call: TRBD2
v_call: TRBV7-2
clone_size: -

cdr3_nt: TGCGCCAGCGCTCCACTAGCGGGAGCCTACAATGAGCAGTTCTTC
cdr3_aa: CASAPLAGAYNEQFF
j_call: TRBJ2-1
d_call: TRBD2
v_call: TRBV5-1
clone_size: once